The 23 T cell receptor beta chains presented below share a single source sample, sequenced in a study of breast tumors, draining lymph nodes, adjacent tissues. TCRdb passed the multiplex PCR reads through MiXCR, listing each CDR3 protein once. The sample consists of approximately 13,000 distinct CDR3 sequences, approximately 50% of them appearing once. Specimen: tumor-adjacent breast tissue. The receptor set was obtained from a female donor with breast cancer. Some clones in this sample may be carry-over from other donors' samples.

This clonotype was observed many times. This may arise from a read error, as a much more abundant clone is one base away. The chain has TRBV11-2 and TRBJ2-2; D uncertain. The CDR3 totals 18 residues. V lost 4 bases to trimming and J lost 2 bases, with 20 bases between them. The germline CDR1 and CDR2 sequences are SGHAT and FQNNGV. The chain's CDR3 is CASSSPRGDGANTGELFF. CDR3 nucleotides: TGTGCCAGCAGCTCCCCCCGAGGAGACGGAGCAAACACCGGGGAGCTGTTTTTT.

The CDR3 loop reads CSVDPEVNTEAFF. CDR3 sequence (DNA): TGCAGCGTTGACCCCGAGGTAAACACTGAAGCTTTCTTT. This chain links TRBV29-1 with TRBJ1-1; D ambiguous. CDR1 is SQVTM, CDR2 ANQGSEA, per germline. V lost 3 bases and J lost 2, with 10 bases in between. The CDR3 runs 13 residues.

This clonotype was counted many times. The chain joins TRBV5-1 to TRBJ2-1, with D possibly TRBD2 on 6 matching bases. The CDR3 spans 14 residues. CDR1 and CDR2 (germline): SGHRS, YFSETQ. Deletions cut 8 bases from V and 4 bases from J, with 16 bases between. DNA for the CDR3: TGCGCCAGTACCGGGACTCCGGGTTACAATGAGCAGTTCTTC. Translation gives CASTGTPGYNEQFF.

This clonotype was seen many times. CDR3 region: CATPNAGTARGPLHF. CDR3 nucleotide sequence: TGTGCCACCCCCAATGCCGGGACAGCCCGAGGACCCCTCCACTTT. The rearrangement joins TRBV30 to TRBJ1-6; 7 nucleotides match TRBD1. The CDR3 runs 15 residues. V dropped 8 bases and J dropped 12; count of bases not matched to a gene: 19. Germline lookup yields CDR1 GTSNPN and CDR2 SVGIG (reference sequence).

At least ten counts were recorded for this clonotype. The rearrangement joins TRBV3-1 to TRBJ2-4; 9 nucleotides align to TRBD2. Germline values: CDR1 LGHDT, CDR2 YNNKEL (reference sequence). Trimming cost V 0 bases and J 2 bases; bases outside gene matches: 8. The length of the CDR3 is 18 residues. DNA for the CDR3: TGTGCCAGCAGCCAAGATGGGCCTAGCGGGATCTCCAAAAACATTCAGTACTTC. As protein: CASSQDGPSGISKNIQYF. The full variable domain, in which reference TRBV3-1 and TRBJ2-4 provide the parts outside the CDR3, is DTAVSQTPKYLVTQMGNDKSIKCEQNLGHDTMYWYKQDSKKFLKIMFSYNNKELIINETVPNRFSPKSPDKAHLNLHINSLELGDSAVYFCASSQDGPSGISKNIQYFGAGTRLSVL.

This clonotype was seen a few times. The gene calls are TRBV5-8 and TRBJ2-3; 9 bases fit TRBD1. The CDR3 spans 15 residues. CDR1 and CDR2 from the germline V gene are SGHTS and YDEGEE. J was trimmed by 3 bases and V by 0 bases; bases with no gene match: 2. CDR3: CASSLGTGATDTQYF. CDR3 DNA sequence: TGTGCCAGCAGCTTGGGGACAGGGGCAACAGATACGCAGTATTTT.

This clonotype was seen more than once but under ten times. CDR3 protein: CASVRGLTDTQYF. The DNA for the CDR3 is TGTGCCAGCGTGCGAGGCTTAACAGATACGCAGTATTTT. This chain links TRBV11-2 with TRBJ2-3; no clear D gene. Germline-derived CDR1 and CDR2 are SGHAT and FQNNGV. The CDR3 has 13 amino acids. Trimming removed 8 bases from V and 3 bases from J, with 12 bases in between.

The genes are TRBV29-1 and TRBJ1-4, with D tentatively TRBD1 (6 bases). With 1 base removed from V and 6 bases from J, the gap between germline ends came to 18 bases. The CDR3 length is 16 residues. The germline V gene encodes CDR1 SQVTM and CDR2 ANQGSEA. Here the CDR3 reads CSVEALTGPGDEKLFF. CDR3 bases: TGCAGCGTTGAAGCACTGACAGGCCCCGGGGATGAAAAACTGTTTTTT.

This clonotype turned up a few times. The gene calls are TRBV20-1 and TRBJ1-1, with 8 bases that match TRBD1. V dropped 0 bases and J dropped 1; count of bases not matched to a gene: 7. The CDR3 covers 16 residues. The V gene's germline CDR1 is DFQATT and CDR2 SNEGSKA (reference sequence). The CDR3 region has the DNA TGCAGTGCTAGAGATGTTGCAGGGGGCGCGAACACTGAAGCTTTCTTT. It is translated as CSARDVAGGANTEAFF.

The sample holds many counts of this clonotype. This rearrangement joins TRBV29-1 to TRBJ2-1; 8 bases line up with TRBD2. From germline, CDR1 is SQVTM and CDR2 ANQGSEA. The J segment lost 5 bases and the V segment lost 7 bases, leaving 7 bases of the junction unmatched. This CDR3 is built from 13 residues. For the CDR3, the DNA is TGCAGCGCTCCGGGACTAGGAGACAATGAGCAGTTCTTC. Residues: CSAPGLGDNEQFF.

CDR3 protein: CASSGTLMGEQFF. The CDR3 DNA is TGTGCCAGCAGCGGGACATTGATGGGTGAGCAGTTCTTC. This chain connects TRBV6-2 or TRBV6-3 to TRBJ2-1; the D gene is possibly TRBD1 (6 bases). Between the trimmed V and J ends, which lost 6 bases and 9 bases, there was a span of 15 bases. CDR1 is MNHEY, CDR2 SVGEGT, per germline. The CDR3 is made up of 13 amino acids.

This clonotype qualifies as medium-sized (0.01 to 0.1%). CDR3 DNA: TGTGCCAGCAGCCGGCGGTCCTACGAGCAGTACTTC. Translating gives CASSRRSYEQYF. The chain is built from TRBV6-6 and TRBJ2-7; D is unresolved. The CDR3 totals 12 residues. Germline V gives CDR1 MNHNY, CDR2 SVGAGI (reference sequence). The V end lost 6 bases, the J end lost 1 base, and 7 bases lay between the germline ends.

By its share, this clonotype is medium-sized (0.01 to 0.1%). This chain joins TRBV10-3 and TRBJ1-3; 8 nucleotides match TRBD1. The CDR3 has 14 residues. The V segment lost 9 bases and the J segment 3 bases; nucleotides outside the gene matches: 7. Germline-derived CDR1 and CDR2 are ENHRY and SYGVKD. The CDR3 reads CAIGTGLRGNTIYF. For the CDR3, the DNA is TGTGCCATTGGGACAGGCCTACGTGGAAACACCATATATTTT.

This clonotype was recorded once. One base away lies a much larger clone, so this may be a sequencing read error. V and J are TRBV6-5 and TRBJ1-4; D remains ambiguous. Germline V gives CDR1 MNHEY, CDR2 SVGAGI. CDR3 size: 13 residues. DNA for the CDR3: TGTGCCGGCAGTGGACTTGCTAATGAAAAACTGTTTTTT. Translation: CAGSGLANEKLFF.

The V and J genes are TRBV5-1 and TRBJ1-5; the match to TRBD1 covers 7 bases. There are 15 residues in the CDR3. The germline CDR1 and CDR2 sequences are SGHRS and YFSETQ. Trimming removed 3 bases from V and 4 bases from J; junction bases left unmatched: 7. Here the CDR3 reads CASSWGGTVNQPQHF. In DNA, the CDR3 is TGCGCCAGCAGCTGGGGCGGGACAGTTAATCAGCCCCAGCATTTT.

This clonotype was seen more than once but under ten times. The junction departs from the called germline gene at one end, perhaps through a read error. The rearrangement links TRBV5-1 to TRBJ2-7; no reliable D call. Germline V gene lookup returns CDR1 SGHRS and CDR2 YFSETQ. The CDR3 runs to 12 residues. The CDR3 nucleotides are TGCGCCAGCAGCTTAGCTGTCTACGAGCACTACTTC. This sequence encodes CASSLAVYEHYF. Drawing the rest from reference TRBV5-1 and TRBJ2-7, the complete variable domain is KAGVTQTPRYLIKTRGQQVTLSCSPISGHRSVSWYQQTPGQGLQFLFEYFSETQRNKGNFPGRFSGRQFSNSRSEMNVSTLELGDSALYLCASSLAVYEHYFGPGTRLTVT.

This clonotype was recorded many times. The chain joins TRBV30 to TRBJ2-2; 8 bases agree with TRBD2. Trimming cost V 2 bases and J 5 bases; bases outside gene matches: 4. Germline V gives CDR1 GTSNPN, CDR2 SVGIG (reference sequence). There are 14 residues in the CDR3. CDR3 sequence reads: CAWSFLAGTGELFF. The DNA of the CDR3 is TGTGCCTGGAGTTTCTTAGCGGGAACCGGGGAGCTGTTTTTT.

This rearrangement joins TRBV7-4 to TRBJ2-3, with 10 bases lining up with TRBD2. The V gene end was trimmed by 5 bases and the J gene end by 6 bases; junction bases not matched to a gene: 5. This CDR3 is built from 14 residues. From germline, CDR1 is SGHVT and CDR2 SQSDAQ. CDR3 in DNA: TGTGCCAGCAGCGCGGGACTAGCGCGGGATACGCAGTATTTT. This gives the protein CASSAGLARDTQYF.

This clonotype is medium-sized in the sample. CDR3 DNA: TGTGCCAGCAGTCGTACAGGGGCCGAGCAGTACTTC. The encoded protein is CASSRTGAEQYF. This rearrangement joins TRBV12-3 or TRBV12-4 to TRBJ2-7; 7 positions agree with TRBD1. V lost 5 bases, J lost 6 bases, and 4 bases stayed unmatched. The CDR3 has 12 residues.

This clonotype was seen many times. A much more abundant neighbour one base away suggests this may be a read error. V and J are TRBV20-1 and TRBJ2-7, with 8 bases aligning to TRBD2. Looked up from germline, CDR1 is DFQATT and CDR2 is SNEGSKA (reference sequence). This CDR3 spans 13 amino acids. DNA of the CDR3: TGCAGTGCTAGTCCGGGAGGGCTCTACGCGCAGTACTTC. It yields the protein CSASPGGLYAQYF.

This clonotype was counted ten times or more. The chain carries TRBV12-3 or TRBV12-4 and TRBJ2-1; possible D gene TRBD2, 5 bases. The CDR3 totals 15 residues. The V end lost 2 bases, the J end lost 7 bases, and 15 bases lay between the germline ends. The CDR3 coding sequence is TGTGCCAGCAGTTTAAGGCTAGCTCGCTGGAATGAGCAGTTCTTC. Translated: CASSLRLARWNEQFF.

This chain links TRBV9 with TRBJ1-2; 8 positions match TRBD1. Germline values: CDR1 SGDLS, CDR2 YYNGEE. CDR3 length: 14 amino acids. The junction had 4 bases not matched to a gene; V was cut back by 4 bases and J by 2 bases. The CDR3 DNA sequence: TGTGCCAGCAGCCCGGGACAGGCGAACTATGGCTACACCTTC. It is translated as CASSPGQANYGYTF.

V is TRBV7-3 and J is TRBJ2-7, with 11 positions matching TRBD2. Germline assignment: CDR1 SGHTA and CDR2 FQGTGA. V lost 0 bases, J lost 2 bases, and 0 bases stayed unmatched. The CDR3 is 15 amino acids. Here the CDR3 DNA reads TGTGCCAGCAGCTTAACTAGCGGGAGGGCCTACGAGCAGTACTTC. Translation gives CASSLTSGRAYEQYF.